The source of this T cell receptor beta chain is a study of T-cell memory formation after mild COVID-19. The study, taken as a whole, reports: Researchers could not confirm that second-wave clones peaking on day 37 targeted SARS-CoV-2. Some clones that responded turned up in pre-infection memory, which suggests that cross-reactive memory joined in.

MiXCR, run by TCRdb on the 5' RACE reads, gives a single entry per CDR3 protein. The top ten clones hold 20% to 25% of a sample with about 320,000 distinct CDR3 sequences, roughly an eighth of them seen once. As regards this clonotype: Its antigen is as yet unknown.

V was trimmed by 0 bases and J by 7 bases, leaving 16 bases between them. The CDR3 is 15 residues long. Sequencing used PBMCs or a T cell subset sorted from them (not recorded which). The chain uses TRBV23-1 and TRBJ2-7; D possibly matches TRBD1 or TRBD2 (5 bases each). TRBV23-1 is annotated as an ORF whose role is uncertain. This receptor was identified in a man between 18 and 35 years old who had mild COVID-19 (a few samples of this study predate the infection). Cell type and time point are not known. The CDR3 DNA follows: TGCGCCAGCAGTCAATCGGGGACCCGGGACCGGGAGCAGTACTTC. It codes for CASSQSGTRDREQYF.